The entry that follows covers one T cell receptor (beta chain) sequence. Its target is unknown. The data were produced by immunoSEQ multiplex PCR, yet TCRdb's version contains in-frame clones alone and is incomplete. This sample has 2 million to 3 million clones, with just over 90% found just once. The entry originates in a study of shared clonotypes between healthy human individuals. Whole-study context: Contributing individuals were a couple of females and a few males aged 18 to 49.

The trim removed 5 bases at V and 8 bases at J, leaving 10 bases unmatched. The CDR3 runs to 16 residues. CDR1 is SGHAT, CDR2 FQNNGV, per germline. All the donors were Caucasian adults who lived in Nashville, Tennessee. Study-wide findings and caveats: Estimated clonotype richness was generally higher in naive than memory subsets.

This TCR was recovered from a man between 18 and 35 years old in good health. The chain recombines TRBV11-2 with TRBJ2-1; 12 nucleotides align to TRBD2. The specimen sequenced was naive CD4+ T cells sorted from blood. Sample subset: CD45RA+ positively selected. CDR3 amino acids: CASSESGTSGPHEQFF. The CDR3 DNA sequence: TGTGCCAGCAGCGAGAGCGGGACTAGCGGGCCCCATGAGCAGTTCTTC. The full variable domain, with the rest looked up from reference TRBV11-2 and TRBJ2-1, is EAGVAQSPRYKIIEKRQSVAFWCNPISGHATLYWYQQILGQGPKLLIQFQNNGVVDDSQLPKDRFSAERLKGVDSTLKIQPAKLEDSAVYLCASSESGTSGPHEQFFGPGTRLTVL.